This record covers a single T cell receptor (beta chain). Clones were sequenced by immunoSEQ multiplex PCR, and TCRdb holds only the in-frame ones, with some missing. The table lists about 2.4 million clones, just over 90% of them singletons. This sample is drawn from a study of shared clonotypes between healthy human individuals. Caucasian adults living in Nashville, Tennessee, provided all samples. This clonotype originated in a young man in good health. Sequenced sample: naive CD4+ T cells sorted from blood. Subset meaning: CD45RA+ positively selected.

CDR3 DNA: TGTGCCAGCTCACTACAGGGGGCGAGCACGAACACCGGGGAGCTGTTTTTT. This sequence encodes CASSLQGASTNTGELFF. The V and J genes are TRBV18 and TRBJ2-2, with TRBD1 matching over 9 bases. This CDR3 region has 17 residues. CDR1 is KGHSH, CDR2 LQKENI, per germline. Trimming cost V 4 bases and J 0 bases; bases outside gene matches: 6.